This T cell receptor beta chain was identified in a study of T-cell reconstitution after alpha-beta-depleted transplantation in children. Germline CDR1 and CDR2: SGHRS and YFSETQ. J was trimmed by 6 bases and V by 2 bases; bases with no gene match: 6. The CDR3 length is 14 residues. Researchers prepared the TCRbeta library using unique molecular identifiers, the study reports. One entry per CDR3 protein, called by TCRdb with MiXCR from the PCR reads. The sample holds approximately 590,000 distinct CDR3 sequences, over 9.5% seen once. This chain links TRBV5-1 with TRBJ2-3, with 7 bases matching TRBD2. The receptor comes from a human donor who donated a stem cell graft to a child with acute myeloid leukemia. Sequences were derived from PBMCs from the stem cell graft donor, sampled from the stem cell graft. The CDR3 loop is CASSFAGEGDTQYF. CDR3 DNA sequence: TGCGCCAGCAGCTTTGCGGGGGAAGGGGATACGCAGTATTTT.